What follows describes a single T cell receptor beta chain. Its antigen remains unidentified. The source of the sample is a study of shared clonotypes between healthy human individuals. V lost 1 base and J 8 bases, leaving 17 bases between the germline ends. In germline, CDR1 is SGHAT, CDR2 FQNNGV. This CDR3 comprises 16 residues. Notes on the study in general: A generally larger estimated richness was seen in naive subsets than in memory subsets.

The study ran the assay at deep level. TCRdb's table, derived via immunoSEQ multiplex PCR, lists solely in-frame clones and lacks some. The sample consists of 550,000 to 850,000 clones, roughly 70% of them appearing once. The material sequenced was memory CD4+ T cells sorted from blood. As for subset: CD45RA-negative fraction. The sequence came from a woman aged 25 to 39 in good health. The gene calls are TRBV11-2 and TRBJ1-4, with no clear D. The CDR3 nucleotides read TGTGCCAGCAGCTTAGGCATCGTGGACCGAGGGGAAAAACTGTTTTTT. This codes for CASSLGIVDRGEKLFF.